This record concerns one T cell receptor (beta chain) sequence. The CDR3 runs 16 residues. Germline V gives CDR1 SGHVS, CDR2 FQNEAQ. The V gene end was trimmed by 2 bases and the J gene end by 6 bases; junction bases not matched to a gene: 11. The data stem from a study of blood T cell repertoires in COVID-19. Turning to the study itself: The samples span acute and convalescent COVID-19 from the United States, Italy and Spain. T cells, B-cell-depleted T cells, or PBMCs provided the cDNA or gDNA that served as material.

Source study methods: By means of reference gene primer amplification, nucleated cell counts were estimated. Clones were read by immunoSEQ multiplex PCR, and TCRdb kept only the in-frame ones, dropping some. That table gives V, J and clone size, and the DNA gave D and trimming. The repertoire holds 13,000 or so clones, with nearly 90% as singletons. This clonotype originated in a human donor with active COVID-19. The donor label of this sample is uncertain. The chain employs TRBV7-8 and TRBJ2-7; 9 bases line up with TRBD1. The sequenced material came from peripheral blood. CDR3 residues: CASSLSPGQGLSEQYF. The CDR3 region has the DNA TGTGCCAGCAGCTTATCCCCAGGACAGGGGCTTTCCGAGCAGTACTTC.